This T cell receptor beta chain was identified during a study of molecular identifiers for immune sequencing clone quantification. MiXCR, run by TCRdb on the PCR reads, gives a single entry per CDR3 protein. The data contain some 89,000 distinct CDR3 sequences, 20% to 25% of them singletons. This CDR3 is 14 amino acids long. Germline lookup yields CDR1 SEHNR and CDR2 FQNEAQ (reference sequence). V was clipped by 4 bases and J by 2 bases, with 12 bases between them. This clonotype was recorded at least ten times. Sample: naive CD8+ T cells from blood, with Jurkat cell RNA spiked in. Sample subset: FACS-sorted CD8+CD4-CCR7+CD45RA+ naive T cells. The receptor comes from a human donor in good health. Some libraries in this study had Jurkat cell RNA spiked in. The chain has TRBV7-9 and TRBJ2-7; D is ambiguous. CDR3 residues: CASSSSATTYEQYF. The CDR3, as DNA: TGTGCCAGCAGCTCTTCGGCTACTACCTACGAGCAGTACTTC.